This passage covers 22 T cell receptor beta chains from one sample sequenced in a study of early T cells in non-severe SARS-CoV-2 infection. TCRdb processed the 5' RACE reads anew with MiXCR; each CDR3 protein has one entry. The sample contains roughly 43,000 distinct CDR3 sequences, about 5.3% of which appear only once. The source was whole blood, collected at baseline. The receptors were sampled from an adult who was a healthcare worker with PCR-confirmed SARS-CoV-2 infection or an uninfected control (not recorded which).

Many counts were recorded for this clonotype. This chain uses TRBV28 with TRBJ2-1; 9 positions agree with TRBD2. The J segment lost 4 bases and the V segment lost 5 bases, leaving 9 bases of the junction unmatched. Germline V gene lookup returns CDR1 MDHEN and CDR2 SYDVKM. The CDR3 consists of 16 residues. CDR3 nucleotides: TGTGCCAGCAGTCTAAGAAGCGGGAGGAGATACAATGAGCAGTTCTTC. It is translated as CASSLRSGRRYNEQFF.

This clonotype was recorded a few times. The genes are TRBV18 and TRBJ1-4, with unresolved D. The germline V gene has CDR1 KGHSH and CDR2 LQKENI. The CDR3 length is 14 residues. V was clipped by 3 bases and J by 6 bases, with 11 bases between them. CDR3 DNA: TGTGCCAGCTCACCGGCGGCCCACTATGAAAAACTGTTTTTT. This encodes CASSPAAHYEKLFF.

The sample holds many counts of this clonotype. V gene TRBV11-2 combines with J gene TRBJ2-7; possibly TRBD2 for D (6 bases). The V and J ends lost 0 bases and 2 bases respectively, with 14 bases between them. Germline V gene data show CDR1 as SGHAT and CDR2 as FQNNGV. The length of the CDR3 is 16 residues. The CDR3 coding sequence is TGTGCCAGCAGCTTAGATAGGAGGGGCTTCACCTACGAGCAGTACTTC. Translating it yields CASSLDRRGFTYEQYF.

In its sample, this clonotype was seen many times. The V and J genes are TRBV5-1 and TRBJ2-7, with unresolved D. The CDR3 is 13 amino acids. Germline V gives CDR1 SGHRS, CDR2 YFSETQ. V lost 3 bases and J lost 5, with 12 bases in between. The CDR3 DNA reads TGCGCCAGCAGCTCCGTGAACGCCGACGAGCAGTACTTC. Translated: CASSSVNADEQYF. Full variable domain (outside the CDR3, taken from reference TRBV5-1 and TRBJ2-7): KAGVTQTPRYLIKTRGQQVTLSCSPISGHRSVSWYQQTPGQGLQFLFEYFSETQRNKGNFPGRFSGRQFSNSRSEMNVSTLELGDSALYLCASSSVNADEQYFGPGTRLTVT.

This clonotype was observed many times. This sequence joins TRBV21-1 and TRBJ1-5; the tabulated D call, TRBD1, remains unverified against the DNA. TRBV21-1 is annotated as a pseudogene. This CDR3 spans 13 amino acids. CDR3 coding DNA: TGTGCCAGCAGCCCCCGGGCAGTCCAGCCCCAGCATTTT. This sequence encodes CASSPRAVQPQHF.

This clonotype has a handful of counts. J is TRBJ2-7 and V is TRBV29-1; TRBD2 matches 10 bases. The V segment lost 4 bases and the J segment 3 bases; nucleotides outside the gene matches: 6. The CDR3 has 14 residues. CDR1 is SQVTM, CDR2 ANQGSEA, per germline. CDR3 in DNA: TGCAGCGTTGGGCTGCTAGCGGGAGACTACGAGCAGTACTTC. This sequence encodes CSVGLLAGDYEQYF.

This clonotype was seen repeatedly, ten times or more. The chain employs TRBV2 and TRBJ2-2, with unresolved D. The CDR3 runs 13 residues. The germline gives CDR1 SNHLY, CDR2 FYNNEI. V was cut by 3 bases and J by 5 bases, with 7 bases left in between. CDR3 sequence: CASSEKGTGELFF. In DNA form, the CDR3 reads TGTGCCAGCAGTGAGAAAGGGACCGGGGAGCTGTTTTTT.

This clonotype came up a few times. The chain employs TRBV4-1 and TRBJ1-6; D unresolved. This CDR3 has 16 residues. Germline assignment: CDR1 MGHRA and CDR2 YSYEKL. V was pared by 1 base and J by 0 bases, with 7 bases between. This CDR3 reads CASSQGAGSYNSPLHF. CDR3 bases: TGCGCCAGCAGCCAAGGAGCAGGCTCCTATAATTCACCCCTCCACTTT.

This clonotype came up many times. The V call is TRBV7-2, the J call TRBJ2-3; D is undetermined. Germline CDR1 SGHTA, CDR2 FQGNSA. The CDR3 has 15 amino acids. The V end was cut by 3 bases, the J end by 6 bases, with 16 bases between. Here the CDR3 reads CASSLGQSVLDTQYF. The DNA of the CDR3 is TGTGCCAGCAGCTTGGGCCAGAGCGTTTTGGATACGCAGTATTTT.

This clonotype was found many times. The chain links TRBV15 to TRBJ1-4, with D perhaps TRBD1 (5 bases). The V gene lost 1 base and the J gene lost 0 bases, with 12 bases spanning the gap. Germline CDR1 is LNHNV and CDR2 is YYDKDF (reference sequence). CDR3 length: 17 amino acids. CDR3 protein: CATSRAWGMSTNEKLFF. The CDR3 DNA follows: TGTGCCACCAGCAGAGCCTGGGGGATGTCAACTAATGAAAAACTGTTTTTT.

This clonotype has ten or more counts. Germline and junction disagree at one end, which may indicate a read error. The CDR3 region has the DNA TGCAGTGCTGGAGAAAGCACAGATACGCAGTATTTT. Protein sequence: CSAGESTDTQYF. V gene TRBV20-1 combines with J gene TRBJ2-3; D gene unclear. Germline V gene lookup returns CDR1 DFQATT and CDR2 SNEGSKA (reference sequence). There are 12 residues in the CDR3.

This clonotype occurred a few times. The chain recombines TRBV20-1 with TRBJ2-2; 10 positions match TRBD1. Looked up from germline, CDR1 is DFQATT and CDR2 is SNEGSKA (reference sequence). J was trimmed by 5 bases and V by 4 bases; bases with no gene match: 4. This CDR3 is built from 14 residues. The CDR3 region is CSANRDRGTGELFF. The CDR3 DNA reads as TGCAGTGCTAACCGGGACAGGGGTACCGGGGAGCTGTTTTTT.

The chain employs TRBV10-2 and TRBJ2-7, with D possibly TRBD2 on 6 matching bases. CDR1 WSHSY and CDR2 SAAADI come from the germline V gene. There are 14 residues in the CDR3. V was clipped by 7 bases and J by 6 bases, with 19 bases between them. CDR3 nucleotides: TGCGCCAGCACCCGATTAGGCGGGATTGGCGAGCAGTACTTC. It translates to CASTRLGGIGEQYF.

This clonotype rates as medium-sized. The rearrangement uses TRBV25-1 and TRBJ1-4; D is unresolved. The germline V gene has CDR1 MGHDK and CDR2 SYGVNS. The CDR3 runs to 14 residues. With 5 bases removed from V and 7 bases from J, the gap between germline ends came to 14 bases. The CDR3 reads CASSLEGESEKLFF. The CDR3 DNA is TGTGCCAGCAGTTTGGAGGGCGAGAGTGAAAAACTGTTTTTT.

This clonotype is medium-sized (0.01 to 0.1%). V and J are TRBV20-1 and TRBJ2-7; possibly TRBD2 for D (5 bases). V lost 1 base and J lost 2, with 12 bases in between. This CDR3 is built from 14 residues. Germline V gene lookup returns CDR1 DFQATT and CDR2 SNEGSKA (reference sequence). The CDR3 protein is CSARVRTPPYEQYF. Written as DNA, the CDR3 is TGCAGTGCTAGAGTCCGGACTCCCCCCTACGAGCAGTACTTC.

The chain links TRBV19 to TRBJ2-1; 9 positions agree with TRBD2. Trimming took 1 base from V and 4 from J; bases not matched to a gene: 5. This CDR3 contains 16 residues. Looked up from germline, CDR1 is LNHDA and CDR2 is SQIVND (reference sequence). The CDR3 is CASSIGASGAYNEQFF. In DNA, the CDR3 is TGTGCCAGTAGTATAGGAGCTAGCGGGGCTTACAATGAGCAGTTCTTC.

In this sample, this clonotype turned up many times. The chain couples TRBV30 to TRBJ2-5; no firm D call. Trimming removed 5 bases from V and 0 bases from J, with 7 bases in between. CDR3 length: 12 residues. Per the germline V gene, CDR1 is GTSNPN and CDR2 is SVGIG (reference sequence). This CDR3 reads CAWSGDQETQYF. In nucleotides, the CDR3 is TGTGCCTGGTCTGGGGACCAAGAGACCCAGTACTTC.

This clonotype was recorded many times. The chain has TRBV5-1 and TRBJ1-5, with 10 bases aligning to TRBD1. Per the germline V gene, CDR1 is SGHRS and CDR2 is YFSETQ. Trimming at V came to 4 bases and at J to 2 bases, leaving 3 bases not matched to a gene. The CDR3 consists of 15 residues. CDR3 amino acids: CASSPGTGGNQPQHF. The CDR3 DNA follows: TGCGCCAGCAGCCCTGGGACAGGGGGCAATCAGCCCCAGCATTTT.

The sample holds many counts of this clonotype. The chain recombines TRBV5-1 with TRBJ2-5, with 9 bases fitting TRBD2. CDR3 length equals 17 residues. CDR1 is SGHRS and CDR2 is YFSETQ in the germline V gene. Trimming took 8 bases from V and 5 from J; bases not matched to a gene: 19. The CDR3 is CASSLRPLAGVHETQYF. CDR3 nucleotide sequence: TGCGCCAGTTCTTTGCGGCCTTTAGCGGGAGTACACGAGACCCAGTACTTC.

Concerning this clonotype: A much larger clone lies a single base off, so this may be a read error. The V gene is TRBV10-3, the J gene TRBJ1-4, with TRBD1 matching 7 bases. The CDR3 contains 14 residues. The V gene end was trimmed by 6 bases and the J gene end by 7 bases; junction bases not matched to a gene: 8. Germline assignment: CDR1 ENHRY and CDR2 SYGVKD. This CDR3 is CAISSRDSGEKLFF. The CDR3 region has the DNA TGTGCCATCAGCTCAAGGGACAGTGGTGAAAAACTGTTTTTT.

In this sample, this clonotype turned up many times. This sequence joins TRBV12-3 or TRBV12-4 and TRBJ1-4; D uncertain. The CDR3 runs to 13 residues. Trimming took 8 bases from V and 0 from J, leaving 7 bases between them. CDR3 sequence: CASVAPTNEKLFF. The CDR3 DNA reads as TGTGCCAGCGTCGCTCCAACTAATGAAAAACTGTTTTTT.

This clonotype was seen at least ten times. The chain uses TRBV20-1 and TRBJ2-1, with 8 bases lining up with TRBD2. This CDR3 has 13 residues. The V and J ends lost 6 bases and 7 bases, in that order; junction bases with no gene match: 8. The V gene's germline CDR1 is DFQATT and CDR2 SNEGSKA (reference sequence). The CDR3 protein is CSAVAGIKNEQFF. The CDR3 DNA is TGCAGTGCCGTAGCGGGAATTAAAAATGAGCAGTTCTTC.